A selection of T cell receptor beta chains follows, all from one sample in a study of T-cell reconstitution after alpha-beta-depleted transplantation in children. From the PCR reads, TCRdb called clonotypes with MiXCR, one entry per CDR3 protein. The profile shows hundreds of thousands of distinct CDR3 sequences, 9.9% of them singletons. The source was PBMCs from the stem cell graft donor, collected from the stem cell graft. The receptors come from a human donor who donated a stem cell graft to a child with SCID. Each CDR3 is given with its conserved first and last residue. A D gene is named only where the DNA matches it firmly. Only part of the rows carry a size: once, few, many, or a class if the clone is expanded.

v_call	j_call	d_call	clone_size	cdr3_aa	cdr3_nt
TRBV11-2	TRBJ2-7	-	-	CASSLVPAGSTYEQYF	TGTGCCAGCAGCTTAGTCCCGGCAGGGAGCACCTACGAGCAGTACTTC
TRBV5-1	TRBJ2-3	TRBD1	-	CASSLGQGTIDTQYF	TGCGCCAGCAGCCTGGGACAGGGTACGATCGATACGCAGTATTTT
TRBV18	TRBJ2-3	-	-	CASSPPVAEGTDTQYF	TGTGCCAGCTCACCACCGGTCGCCGAGGGGACAGATACGCAGTATTTT
TRBV20-1	TRBJ1-1	-	-	CSARIVNTEAFF	TGCAGTGCTAGAATAGTGAACACTGAAGCTTTCTTT
TRBV20-1	TRBJ1-1	-	few	CSARDQTEAFF	TGCAGTGCTAGAGATCAGACTGAAGCTTTCTTT
TRBV3-1	TRBJ1-1	-	-	CASSQETSSKRAFF	TGTGCCAGCAGCCAGGAAACAAGCTCCAAGAGGGCTTTCTTT
TRBV7-9	TRBJ2-3	-	-	CASSPLVGRADTQYF	TGTGCCAGCAGCCCTCTTGTCGGCAGGGCAGATACGCAGTATTTT
TRBV10-3	TRBJ2-3	-	many	CAISDLGQTTDTQYF	TGTGCCATCAGTGATCTTGGACAGACTACAGATACGCAGTATTTT
TRBV11-3	TRBJ2-3	TRBD2	few	CASSPSTGGPDTQYF	TGTGCCAGCAGCCCCTCGACGGGGGGGCCAGATACGCAGTATTTT
TRBV7-9	TRBJ2-7	TRBD1	-	CASSSTQGSYEQYF	TGTGCCAGCAGCTCCACACAGGGGTCCTACGAGCAGTACTTC
TRBV7-6	TRBJ2-1	TRBD2	-	CASSLVRLAVNNEQFF	TGTGCCAGCAGCTTAGTTCGGCTAGCGGTTAACAATGAGCAGTTCTTC
TRBV15	TRBJ2-3	-	many	CATSPKRGNTDTQYF	TGTGCCACCAGCCCGAAGCGCGGTAACACAGATACGCAGTATTTT
TRBV12-3/TRBV12-4	TRBJ2-5	-	-	CASSFSPETQYF	TGTGCCAGCAGTTTTTCCCCAGAGACCCAGTACTTC
TRBV9	TRBJ2-2	TRBD2	-	CASKLSGGASGELFF	TGTGCCAGCAAGTTAAGCGGGGGGGCGTCCGGGGAGCTGTTTTTT
TRBV7-9	TRBJ2-5	-	many	CAIDRKQETQYF	TGTGCCATCGACAGAAAACAAGAGACCCAGTACTTC
TRBV11-2	TRBJ1-3	-	many	CASSLVQQTDTNPSGNTIYF	TGTGCCAGCAGCTTAGTTCAACAGACCGACACGAACCCTTCTGGAAACACCATATATTTT
TRBV6-5	TRBJ2-1	TRBD2	few	CASSYSSPSGGLGEQFF	TGTGCCAGCAGTTACTCGAGCCCCAGCGGGGGGTTGGGTGAGCAGTTCTTC
TRBV6-5	TRBJ1-1	TRBD1	many	CASRQQGVAFF	TGTGCCAGCAGACAACAGGGGGTAGCTTTCTTT
TRBV10-3	TRBJ2-7	TRBD1	many	CAISDPLDRDEQYF	TGTGCCATCAGTGACCCCCTTGACAGGGACGAGCAGTACTTC
TRBV12-3/TRBV12-4	TRBJ2-3	-	few	CASTLRSRTDTQYF	TGTGCCAGCACCCTTCGCTCTCGCACAGATACGCAGTATTTT
TRBV7-9	TRBJ1-1	-	many	CASSRGGRTEAFF	TGTGCCAGCAGCCGGGGGGGAAGGACTGAAGCTTTCTTT
TRBV5-1	TRBJ1-5	TRBD1	few	CASSFDRAQPQHF	TGCGCCAGCAGCTTTGACAGGGCTCAGCCCCAGCATTTT
TRBV6-5	TRBJ1-5	-	few	CASSYSQRNQPQHF	TGTGCCAGCAGTTATAGCCAGCGCAATCAGCCCCAGCATTTT
TRBV10-2	TRBJ2-5	-	-	CASSSTSGTRETQYF	TGCGCCAGCAGTTCAACTTCCGGGACGCGAGAGACCCAGTACTTC
TRBV5-1	TRBJ1-1	TRBD1	few	CASSWYTGGNTEAFF	TGCGCCAGCAGCTGGTACACAGGGGGCAATACTGAAGCTTTCTTT
TRBV5-6	TRBJ2-3	TRBD1	many	CASNPTGGSDTQYF	TGTGCCAGCAACCCGACAGGGGGCTCAGATACGCAGTATTTT